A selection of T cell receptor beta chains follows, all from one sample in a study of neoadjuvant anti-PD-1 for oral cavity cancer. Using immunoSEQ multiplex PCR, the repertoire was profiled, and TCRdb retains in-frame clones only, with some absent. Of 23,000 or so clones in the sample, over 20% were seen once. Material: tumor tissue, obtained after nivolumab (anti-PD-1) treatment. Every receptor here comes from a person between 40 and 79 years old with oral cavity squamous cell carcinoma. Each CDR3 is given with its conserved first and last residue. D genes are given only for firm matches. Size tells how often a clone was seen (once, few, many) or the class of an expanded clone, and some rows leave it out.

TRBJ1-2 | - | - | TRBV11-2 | CASSSTGLYGYTF | TGTGCCAGCAGCTCCACGGGACTCTATGGCTACACCTTC
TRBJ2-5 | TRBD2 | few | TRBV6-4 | CASSYSTLAAETQYF | TGTGCCAGCAGTTACTCGACCCTAGCGGCAGAGACCCAGTACTTC
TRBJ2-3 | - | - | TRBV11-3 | CASSPGLGSADTQYF | TGTGCCAGCAGCCCGGGACTCGGGAGCGCAGATACGCAGTATTTT
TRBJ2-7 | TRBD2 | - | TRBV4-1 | CASSQETAGPVSYEQYF | TGCGCCAGCAGCCAAGAGACAGCGGGACCCGTCTCCTACGAGCAGTACTTC
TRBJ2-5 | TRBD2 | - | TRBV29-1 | CSVRGTSGQETQYF | TGCAGCGTTCGAGGGACTAGCGGTCAAGAGACCCAGTACTTC
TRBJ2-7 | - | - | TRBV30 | CAWSARTTYEQYF | TGTGCCTGGAGTGCTCGGACTACCTACGAGCAGTACTTC
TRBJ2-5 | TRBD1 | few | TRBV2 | CASIPLIRDRGTETQYF | TGTGCCAGCATTCCGCTGATTAGGGACAGGGGAACAGAGACCCAGTACTTC
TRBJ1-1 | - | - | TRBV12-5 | CASAFGLNTEAFF | TGTGCTAGTGCATTTGGCTTGAACACTGAAGCTTTCTTT
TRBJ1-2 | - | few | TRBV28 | CASSLSPAVANYGYTF | TGTGCCAGCAGTTTATCCCCAGCCGTCGCTAACTATGGCTACACCTTC
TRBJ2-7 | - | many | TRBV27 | CASSLSRQVGEQYF | TGTGCCAGCAGTTTATCCCGGCAGGTAGGCGAGCAGTACTTC
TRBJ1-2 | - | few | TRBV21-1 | CASSNTESYGYTF | TGTGCCAGCAGCAACACAGAGTCCTATGGCTACACCTTC
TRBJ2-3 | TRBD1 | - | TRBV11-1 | CASSPRTGLDTQYF | TGTGCCAGCAGCCCCCGGACAGGGCTAGATACGCAGTATTTT
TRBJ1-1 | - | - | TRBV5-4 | CASRGTVSTEAFF | TGTGCCAGCAGGGGAACTGTGTCCACTGAAGCTTTCTTT
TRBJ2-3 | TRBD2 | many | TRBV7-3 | CASSYLAGGPDPDTQYF | TGTGCCAGCAGCTATTTAGCGGGAGGGCCGGATCCAGATACGCAGTATTTT